This T cell receptor (beta chain) was retrieved from a study of cytomegalovirus exposure and HLA in healthy donors. V lost 5 bases to trimming and J lost 5 bases; unmatched junction nucleotides: 11. Looked up from germline, CDR1 is SGHVS and CDR2 is FNYEAQ. This CDR3 has 17 amino acids. The donors were healthy bone marrow donors. Donors were nominally healthy when sampled, though unrecorded immune exposures were likely. The study ran its PCR with 60 Vbeta and 13 Jbeta primers. Method: immunoSEQ multiplex PCR; TCRdb's copy keeps in-frame clones and lacks some. Among around 120,000 clones listed, roughly 70% were seen once.

This sequence was found in a middle-aged woman in good health and CMV-seronegative. Sequencing was carried out using PBMCs. The chain carries TRBV7-6 and TRBJ2-5; the match to TRBD2 covers 13 bases. The CDR3 DNA reads as TGTGCCAGCAGCATAGTCGGGGGACTAGCGGGGTTGGAGACCCAGTACTTC. Translating it yields CASSIVGGLAGLETQYF.